The T cell receptor beta chain under discussion was sequenced for a study of early T cells in non-severe SARS-CoV-2 infection. One entry per CDR3 protein results from TCRdb running MiXCR on the 5' RACE reads. This table holds about 27,000 distinct CDR3 sequences, roughly 4.5% found once. The germline CDR1 and CDR2 sequences are KGHSH and LQKENI. CDR3 size: 13 residues. Trimming took 4 bases from V and 5 from J; bases not matched to a gene: 3. The table lists this clonotype with many counts. The J gene is TRBJ2-5, the V gene TRBV18; 8 bases agree with TRBD1. The sequencing sample was made of whole blood. This receptor was taken from an adult who was a healthcare worker with PCR-confirmed SARS-CoV-2 infection or an uninfected control (not recorded which). The CDR3 nucleotides are TGTGCCAGCTCACTGACAGGGGTGGAGACCCAGTACTTC. This encodes CASSLTGVETQYF.